This T cell receptor beta chain was found in a study of T cells in narcolepsy. This CDR3 has 14 amino acids. Germline V gene sequence: CDR1 WNHNN, CDR2 SYGVQD (reference sequence). V lost 3 bases to trimming and J lost 1 base, with 10 bases between them. The method was immunoSEQ multiplex PCR; TCRdb's version includes in-frame clones alone and lacks a portion of them. The sample holds 15,000 to 20,000 clones, around 70% seen once. The clonotype comes from a human donor with narcolepsy. This sequence joins TRBV10-1 and TRBJ2-7; a possible D gene is TRBD2 (6 bases). Sequenced material: CD45RA- memory CD8+ T cells from PBMCs. Here the CDR3 reads CASSEYGGSYEQYF. The DNA of the CDR3 is TGCGCCAGCAGTGAATATGGGGGGTCCTACGAGCAGTACTTC.